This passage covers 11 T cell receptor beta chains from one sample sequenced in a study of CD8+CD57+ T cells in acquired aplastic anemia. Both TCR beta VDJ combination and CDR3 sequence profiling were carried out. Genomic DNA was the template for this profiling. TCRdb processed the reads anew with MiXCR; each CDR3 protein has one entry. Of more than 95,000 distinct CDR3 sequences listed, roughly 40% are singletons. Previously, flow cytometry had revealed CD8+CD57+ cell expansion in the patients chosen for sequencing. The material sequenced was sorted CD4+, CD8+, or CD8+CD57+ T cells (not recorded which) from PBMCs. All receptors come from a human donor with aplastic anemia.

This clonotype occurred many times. The CDR3 region has the DNA TGTGCCAGCAGCGGGGTGGGTACGAGACGGTACTTC. This codes for CASSGVGTRRYF. This chain uses TRBV5-4 with TRBJ2-5; D call uncertain. The CDR3 is 12 residues long. The V gene lost 4 bases and the J gene lost 13 bases, with 17 bases spanning the gap. CDR1 SGHNT and CDR2 YYREEE come from the germline V gene (reference sequence).

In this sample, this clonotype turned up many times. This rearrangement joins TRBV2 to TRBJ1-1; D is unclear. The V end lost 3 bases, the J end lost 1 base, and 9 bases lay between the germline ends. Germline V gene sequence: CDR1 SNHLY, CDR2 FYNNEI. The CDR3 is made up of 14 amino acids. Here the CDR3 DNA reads TGTGCCAGCAGTGAGAGGGCTCAGAACACTGAAGCTTTCTTT. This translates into CASSERAQNTEAFF.

CDR3 residues: CASSGQGDSDGYTF. The CDR3 coding sequence is TGTGCCAGCAGCGGACAGGGAGATTCTGACGGCTACACCTTC. The chain recombines TRBV2 with TRBJ1-2, with 8 bases aligning to TRBD1. The ends lost 6 bases at V and 8 bases at J; junction bases unmatched: 11. Germline assignment: CDR1 SNHLY and CDR2 FYNNEI. The CDR3 runs to 14 residues.

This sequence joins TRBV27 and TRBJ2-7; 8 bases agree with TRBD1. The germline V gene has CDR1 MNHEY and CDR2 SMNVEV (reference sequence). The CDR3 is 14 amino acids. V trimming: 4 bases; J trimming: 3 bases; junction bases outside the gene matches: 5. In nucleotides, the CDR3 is TGTGCCAGCAGTTCCCGGGACAGGCTCTACGAGCAGTACGTC. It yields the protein CASSSRDRLYEQYV.

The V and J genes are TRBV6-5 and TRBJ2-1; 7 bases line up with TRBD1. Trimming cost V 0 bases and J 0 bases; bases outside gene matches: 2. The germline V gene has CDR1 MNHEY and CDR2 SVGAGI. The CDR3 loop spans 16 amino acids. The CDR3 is CASSYSQGVSYNEQFF. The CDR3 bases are TGTGCCAGCAGTTACTCCCAGGGGGTCTCCTACAATGAGCAGTTCTTC.

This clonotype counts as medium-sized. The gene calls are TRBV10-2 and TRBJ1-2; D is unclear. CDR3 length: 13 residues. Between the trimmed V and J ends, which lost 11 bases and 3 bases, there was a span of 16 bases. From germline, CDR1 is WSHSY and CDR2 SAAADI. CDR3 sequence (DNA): TGCGCCTGCAAGGCAAGTGGAGACTATGGCTACACCTTC. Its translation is CACKASGDYGYTF.

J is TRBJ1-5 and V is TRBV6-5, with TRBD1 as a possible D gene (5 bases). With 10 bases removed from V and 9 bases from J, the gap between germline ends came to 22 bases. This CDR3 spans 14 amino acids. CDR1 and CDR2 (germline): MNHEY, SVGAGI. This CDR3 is CATISNGDGRPQHF. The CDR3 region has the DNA TGTGCCACCATTTCCAACGGGGACGGTAGGCCCCAGCATTTT.

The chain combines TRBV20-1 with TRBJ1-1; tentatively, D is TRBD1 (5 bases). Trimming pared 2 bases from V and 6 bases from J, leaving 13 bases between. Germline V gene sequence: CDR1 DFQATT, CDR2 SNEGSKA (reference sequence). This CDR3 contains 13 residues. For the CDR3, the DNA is TGCAGTGCTAGACAGGTTTTCAGGGCTGAAGCTTTCTTT. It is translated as CSARQVFRAEAFF.

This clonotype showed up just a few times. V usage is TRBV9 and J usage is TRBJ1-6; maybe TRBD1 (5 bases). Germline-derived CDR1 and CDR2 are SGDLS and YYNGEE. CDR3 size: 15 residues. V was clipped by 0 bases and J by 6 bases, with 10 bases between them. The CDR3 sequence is CASSVVGTPNSPLHF. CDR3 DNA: TGTGCCAGCAGCGTAGTTGGGACCCCTAATTCACCCCTCCACTTT. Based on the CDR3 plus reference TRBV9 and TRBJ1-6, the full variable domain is DSGVTQTPKHLITATGQRVTLRCSPRSGDLSVYWYQQSLDQGLQFLIQYYNGEERAKGNILERFSAQQFPDLHSELNLSSLELGDSALYFCASSVVGTPNSPLHFGNGTRLTVT.

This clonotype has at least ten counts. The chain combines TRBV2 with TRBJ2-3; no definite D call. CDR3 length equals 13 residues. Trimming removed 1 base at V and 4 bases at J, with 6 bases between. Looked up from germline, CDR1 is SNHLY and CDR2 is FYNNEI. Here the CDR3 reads CASSEGLSDTQYF. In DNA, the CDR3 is TGTGCCAGCAGTGAAGGCCTGTCAGATACGCAGTATTTT.

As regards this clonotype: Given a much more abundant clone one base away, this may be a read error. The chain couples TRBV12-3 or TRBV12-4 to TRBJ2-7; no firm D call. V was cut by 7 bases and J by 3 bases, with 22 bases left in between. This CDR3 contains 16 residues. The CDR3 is CASNFARVQSLYEQYV. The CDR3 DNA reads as TGTGCCAGCAACTTCGCCCGGGTCCAATCCCTCTACGAGCAGTACGTC.